This entry lists 18 T cell receptor beta chains sequenced from one sample in a study of blood T cell repertoires in COVID-19. Sequencing used immunoSEQ multiplex PCR; TCRdb keeps in-frame clones, though not all of them. The sample contains 250,000 to 400,000 clones, 90% of which appear only once. The sample comprised PBMCs or T cells enriched from blood (not recorded which). Receptors were obtained from a man in his fifties or sixties who had recovered from COVID-19.

The chain couples TRBV28 to TRBJ1-5; D possibly corresponds to TRBD1 (5 bases). Trimming pared 5 bases from V and 4 bases from J, leaving 18 bases between. The CDR3 sequence is 16 residues long. CDR1 is MDHEN and CDR2 is SYDVKM in the germline V gene. The CDR3 reads CASSILWSTANQPQHF. DNA for the CDR3: TGTGCCAGCAGTATACTCTGGTCGACAGCAAATCAGCCCCAGCATTTT.

The chain has TRBV5-1 and TRBJ1-2; D is unclear. Trimming took off 0 bases at V and 6 bases at J, with 15 bases between the two ends. CDR3 length: 15 residues. The germline V gene encodes CDR1 SGHRS and CDR2 YFSETQ. The chain's CDR3 is CASSLDLGRTNGYTF. CDR3 nucleotide sequence: TGCGCCAGCAGCTTGGACTTGGGGAGAACGAATGGCTACACCTTC.

The chain uses TRBV4-2 and TRBJ1-3, with D hard to call. Trimming cost V 0 bases and J 0 bases, with 6 bases left between them. This CDR3 is 15 amino acids long. The germline V gene encodes CDR1 LGHNA and CDR2 YNFKEQ. This chain's CDR3 is CASSQEGSSGNTIYF. The CDR3 DNA reads as TGTGCCAGCAGCCAAGAGGGGAGCTCTGGAAACACCATATATTTT.

This clone has a single count. This chain joins TRBV5-4 and TRBJ2-1; 9 nucleotides agree with TRBD1. Unmatched junction bases numbered 5, after V lost 4 bases and J lost 0 bases. The CDR3 loop spans 16 amino acids. Germline V gene data show CDR1 as SGHNT and CDR2 as YYREEE (reference sequence). CDR3 residues: CASSQQTGGSYNEQFF. CDR3 in DNA: TGTGCCAGCAGCCAACAGACAGGGGGCTCCTACAATGAGCAGTTCTTC.

The chain links TRBV7-8 to TRBJ2-7; 7 bases are a match to TRBD1. Germline trimming cut 2 bases from V and 2 bases from J; bases unmatched to any gene: 3. Germline V gene sequence: CDR1 SGHVS, CDR2 FQNEAQ. CDR3 size: 14 residues. The CDR3 DNA is TGTGCCAGCAGCTTACGGCAGGGGGCCTACGAGCAGTACTTC. Translation gives CASSLRQGAYEQYF.

This chain links TRBV30 with TRBJ1-4, with TRBD1 identical over 8 bases. The V segment lost 5 bases and the J segment 3 bases; nucleotides outside the gene matches: 8. CDR1 GTSNPN and CDR2 SVGIG come from the germline V gene (reference sequence). The CDR3 extends over 15 amino acids. The CDR3 is CAWGPRGLANEKLFF. The CDR3, as DNA: TGTGCCTGGGGTCCCAGGGGGCTCGCTAATGAAAAACTGTTTTTT.

The chain joins TRBV2 to TRBJ1-2; D is uncertain. CDR1 and CDR2 from the germline V gene are SNHLY and FYNNEI. Trimming stripped 2 bases from V and 3 bases from J, with 7 bases between. The CDR3 has 13 amino acids. This CDR3 is CASSESADYGYTF. CDR3 nucleotide sequence: TGTGCCAGCAGTGAATCGGCGGACTATGGCTACACCTTC.

The chain employs TRBV29-1 and TRBJ1-1; 10 nucleotides agree with TRBD1. This CDR3 has 13 residues. In germline, CDR1 is SQVTM, CDR2 ANQGSEA. V gave up 7 bases and J gave up 4 bases; unmatched junction bases: 6. The CDR3 nucleotides are TGCAGCGCCAAGGACAGGGGGATCACTGAAGCTTTCTTT. Protein sequence: CSAKDRGITEAFF.

This clone was detected a few times. The rearrangement links TRBV30 to TRBJ1-2, with D unclear. This CDR3 comprises 16 residues. V lost 4 bases, J lost 6 bases, and 24 bases lay in between. Germline loops: CDR1 GTSNPN, CDR2 SVGIG (reference sequence). The chain's CDR3 is CAWKYRLGRELDGYTF. The CDR3 DNA reads as TGTGCCTGGAAATACCGCCTCGGGAGGGAACTCGATGGCTACACCTTC.

The J gene is TRBJ1-1, the V gene TRBV12-5, with 7 bases fitting TRBD1. The trim removed 2 bases at V and 2 bases at J, leaving 2 bases unmatched. Germline V CDR1 and CDR2: LGHNT, FRNRAP. This CDR3 region has 14 residues. This chain's CDR3 is CASGLWTGNTEAFF. Here the CDR3 DNA reads TGTGCTAGTGGTTTGTGGACAGGAAACACTGAAGCTTTCTTT.

V gene TRBV21-1 combines with J gene TRBJ2-3; the table's D call of TRBD2 was not tested on the DNA. TRBV21-1 is a known pseudogene. The CDR3 sequence is 18 residues long. The CDR3 DNA is TGTGCCAGCACCGATCCCGCGGGAGGCCGGTTAAGCACAGATACGCAGTATTTT. Translation gives CASTDPAGGRLSTDTQYF.

The V call is TRBV12-3 or TRBV12-4, the J call TRBJ1-1, with unresolved D. Trimming shortened V by 3 bases and J by 0 bases, and 5 bases separated the two germline ends. The CDR3 loop spans 13 amino acids. Here the CDR3 reads CASSFVVNTEAFF. CDR3 in DNA: TGTGCCAGCAGTTTTGTAGTGAACACTGAAGCTTTCTTT.

The gene calls are TRBV11-2 and TRBJ1-2; 8 bases align to TRBD1. After removal of 4 bases from V and 3 bases from J, the junction contained 1 base not matched to a gene. The CDR3 length is 13 residues. In germline, CDR1 is SGHAT, CDR2 FQNNGV. In nucleotides, the CDR3 is TGTGCCAGCAGCTGGGGACAGGACTATGGCTACACCTTC. This encodes CASSWGQDYGYTF.

The rearrangement uses TRBV4-1 and TRBJ2-1, with TRBD2 as a possible D gene (6 bases). The germline CDR1 and CDR2 sequences are MGHRA and YSYEKL. Trimming shortened V by 4 bases and J by 5 bases, and 12 bases separated the two germline ends. CDR3 length equals 14 residues. CDR3 sequence reads: CASSPWDFDNEQFF. In DNA, the CDR3 is TGCGCCAGCAGCCCTTGGGACTTCGACAATGAGCAGTTCTTC.

The J gene is TRBJ1-4, the V gene TRBV2; D possibly corresponds to TRBD1 (5 bases). Germline-derived CDR1 and CDR2 are SNHLY and FYNNEI. The CDR3 consists of 12 residues. V gave up 8 bases and J gave up 10 bases, with 14 bases separating them. CDR3 amino acids: CASRDSLGKLFF. The CDR3 bases are TGTGCCAGCCGGGACTCGCTAGGAAAACTGTTTTTT.

This chain uses TRBV21-1 with TRBJ1-4; TRBD1, as called in the table, went unchecked against the DNA. TRBV21-1 is a documented pseudogene. The length of the CDR3 is 15 residues. CDR3 sequence: CASSTLGQGWEKLFF. The CDR3 bases are TGTGCCAGCAGCACGCTGGGACAGGGATGGGAAAAACTGTTTTTT.

A single count supports this clone. This sequence joins TRBV7-6 and TRBJ2-7, with 8 bases identical to TRBD2. The CDR3 is 16 residues long. The trim removed 10 bases at V and 2 bases at J, leaving 16 bases unmatched. Germline CDR1 is SGHVS and CDR2 is FNYEAQ. This CDR3 reads CATAGLAGALTYEQYF. As DNA, the CDR3 is TGTGCCACCGCTGGCCTAGCGGGCGCCCTTACCTACGAGCAGTACTTC.

V usage is TRBV5-1 and J usage is TRBJ2-3, with 11 bases matching TRBD2. CDR1 is SGHRS, CDR2 YFSETQ, per germline. There are 16 residues in the CDR3. V was pared by 0 bases and J by 5 bases, with 5 bases of the junction left unmatched. The CDR3 protein is CASSLDFSGRVDTQYF. The CDR3 DNA reads as TGCGCCAGCAGCTTGGATTTTAGCGGGAGGGTAGATACGCAGTATTTT.